Below, 24 T cell receptor beta chains from the same sample are listed, as sequenced in a study of T cells in Graves' hyperthyroidism and ophthalmopathy. Researchers amplified the TCR beta CDR3 regions from RNA transcripts. TCR CDR3 underwent first-round RT-PCR with the HTBI primer set. Using its own MiXCR run on the multiplex PCR reads, TCRdb lists one record per CDR3 protein. Among approximately 400,000 distinct CDR3 sequences listed, about 14% were seen once. The sample comprised blood. These receptors came from a man aged 25-45 years with Graves' hyperthyroidism that later progressed to Graves' ophthalmopathy.

The chain has TRBV7-2 and TRBJ2-7, with TRBD1 matching over 9 bases. From germline, CDR1 is SGHTA and CDR2 FQGNSA. The CDR3 spans 15 residues. V was clipped by 5 bases and J by 4 bases; unmatched bases: 9. CDR3 coding DNA: TGTGCCAGCAGCCCAAGTAGGGACAGGGCTTACGAGCAGTACTTC. Translation: CASSPSRDRAYEQYF.

CDR3: CASSQLTVTNYGYTF. In nucleotides, the CDR3 is TGCGCCAGCAGCCAACTGACAGTAACTAACTATGGCTACACCTTC. The chain couples TRBV4-1 to TRBJ1-2; weak D call: TRBD1 (5 bases). Trimming took 2 bases from V and 0 from J, leaving 10 bases between them. There are 15 residues in the CDR3. The V gene's germline CDR1 is MGHRA and CDR2 YSYEKL.

V gene TRBV5-1 combines with J gene TRBJ2-5, with D possibly TRBD2 on 6 matching bases. V gave up 0 bases and J gave up 3 bases, with 12 bases separating them. This CDR3 region has 15 residues. Germline V gives CDR1 SGHRS, CDR2 YFSETQ. The CDR3 loop reads CASSLVGRGKETQYF. The CDR3, as DNA: TGCGCCAGCAGCTTGGTTGGGCGGGGTAAAGAGACCCAGTACTTC.

This clonotype was seen ten or more times. The chain is built from TRBV12-3 or TRBV12-4 and TRBJ2-1, with TRBD1 identical over 7 bases. The V and J ends lost 8 bases and 4 bases, in that order; junction bases with no gene match: 8. The CDR3 has 14 amino acids. The CDR3 nucleotides read TGTGCCAGCTCTACCGGGACAGTTTACAATGAGCAGTTCTTC. Protein product: CASSTGTVYNEQFF.

The chain recombines TRBV27 with TRBJ1-2, with D possibly being TRBD1 (6 bases). CDR3 length: 15 residues. Trimming took off 2 bases at V and 1 base at J, with 11 bases between the two ends. From germline, CDR1 is MNHEY and CDR2 SMNVEV (reference sequence). Written as DNA, the CDR3 is TGTGCCAGCAGTTTAGGCGCAGGGGTTAACTATGGCTACACCTTC. As protein: CASSLGAGVNYGYTF.

This clonotype was found a few times. The V call is TRBV5-5, the J call TRBJ2-6; 8 bases are shared with TRBD1. Germline CDR1 reads SGHKS; CDR2 reads YYEKEE (reference sequence). CDR3 length: 18 residues. V was clipped by 2 bases and J by 4 bases; unmatched bases: 11. CDR3 bases: TGTGCCAGCAGCTTTGTTGCAGGGGGCGGCTCCGGGGCCAACGTCCTGACTTTC. Its protein is CASSFVAGGGSGANVLTF.

This clonotype was counted at least ten times. This chain connects TRBV7-8 to TRBJ2-5, with 11 nucleotides matching TRBD2. The CDR3 length is 16 residues. Trimming cost V 1 base and J 3 bases; bases outside gene matches: 4. Per the germline V gene, CDR1 is SGHVS and CDR2 is FQNEAQ. The CDR3 sequence: CASSLGLAGGKETQYF. The CDR3, as DNA: TGTGCCAGCAGCTTAGGGCTAGCGGGGGGCAAAGAGACCCAGTACTTC.

The CDR3: CASSWPLAGANTEAFF. The CDR3 coding sequence is TGTGCCAGCAGCTGGCCGTTGGCAGGAGCGAACACTGAAGCTTTCTTT. The V gene is TRBV7-9, the J gene TRBJ1-1; D is unclear. Trimming pared 4 bases from V and 1 base from J, leaving 16 bases between. The CDR3 length is 16 residues. Germline CDR1 SEHNR, CDR2 FQNEAQ (reference sequence).

This clonotype has just a few counts. V gene TRBV29-1 combines with J gene TRBJ2-1; D not certain. V lost 6 bases and J lost 3, with 9 bases in between. The CDR3 is made up of 12 amino acids. Germline values: CDR1 SQVTM, CDR2 ANQGSEA. CDR3: CSVPPLYNEQFF. The CDR3 DNA is TGCAGCGTACCCCCCCTCTACAATGAGCAGTTCTTC.

The V and J genes are TRBV7-9 and TRBJ2-3, with 13 bases identical to TRBD2. Per germline, CDR1 SEHNR and CDR2 FQNEAQ (reference sequence). The V gene end was trimmed by 3 bases and the J gene end by 3 bases; junction bases not matched to a gene: 3. The CDR3 has 16 amino acids. DNA of the CDR3: TGTGCCAGCAGCTTTGGGACTAGCGGGAATACAGATACGCAGTATTTT. Translating gives CASSFGTSGNTDTQYF.

This clonotype has at least ten counts. The chain carries TRBV11-2 and TRBJ1-2; the D gene is possibly TRBD1 (5 bases). This CDR3 contains 13 residues. From germline, CDR1 is SGHAT and CDR2 FQNNGV. Trimming took off 8 bases at V and 4 bases at J, with 14 bases between the two ends. The DNA for the CDR3 is TGTGCCAGCGCTATGGCTGGGGGCTATGGCTACACCTTC. Its translation is CASAMAGGYGYTF.

The chain carries TRBV27 and TRBJ2-6; perhaps TRBD2 as D (8 bases). The germline V and J ends were trimmed by 2 bases and 3 bases, with 14 bases remaining between them. The CDR3 has 17 residues. Germline values: CDR1 MNHEY, CDR2 SMNVEV (reference sequence). DNA of the CDR3: TGTGCCAGCAGTTTACGGGAGGGGGCAGGTGGGGCCAACGTCCTGACTTTC. This translates into CASSLREGAGGANVLTF.

This clonotype occurred a few times. The J gene is TRBJ1-6, the V gene TRBV30; 7 nucleotides match TRBD1. The CDR3 loop spans 14 amino acids. CDR1 and CDR2 (germline): GTSNPN, SVGIG (reference sequence). V shed 4 bases and J 2 bases; nucleotides not matched to a gene: 2. The CDR3 is CAWNQGAYNSPLHF. The CDR3 region has the DNA TGTGCCTGGAATCAGGGGGCCTATAATTCACCCCTCCACTTT.

Only a few counts were recorded for this clonotype. The chain joins TRBV6-5 to TRBJ2-7; TRBD2 aligns across 7 bases. The J segment lost 4 bases and the V segment lost 2 bases, leaving 8 bases of the junction unmatched. The CDR3 is 15 residues long. The germline CDR1 and CDR2 sequences are MNHEY and SVGAGI. This CDR3 is CASSYDTGRWYEQYF. The DNA of the CDR3 is TGTGCCAGCAGTTACGACACCGGGAGGTGGTACGAGCAGTACTTC.

At least ten counts were recorded for this clonotype. The chain couples TRBV12-3 or TRBV12-4 to TRBJ1-1; tentative D call: TRBD1 (6 bases). V was cut by 8 bases and J by 5 bases, with 12 bases left in between. This CDR3 is 12 amino acids long. The CDR3 spells CASRGGATEAFF. Here the CDR3 DNA reads TGTGCCAGCCGAGGGGGAGCGACTGAAGCTTTCTTT.

This clonotype was detected only a few times. The genes are TRBV20-1 and TRBJ1-2; weak D call: TRBD1 (5 bases). The V end was cut by 5 bases, the J end by 4 bases, with 11 bases between. The CDR3 consists of 12 residues. CDR1 is DFQATT and CDR2 is SNEGSKA in the germline V gene (reference sequence). This chain's CDR3 is CSAVTGTYGYTF. CDR3 nucleotides: TGCAGTGCTGTGACCGGGACCTATGGCTACACCTTC.

J is TRBJ2-1 and V is TRBV7-9, with TRBD1 matching over 7 bases. The CDR3 spans 16 residues. V lost 0 bases and J lost 7; bases outside the gene matches: 9. Looked up from germline, CDR1 is SEHNR and CDR2 is FQNEAQ (reference sequence). CDR3 DNA: TGTGCCAGCAGCTTAGCGAGACAGGGTAAGAGGAATGAGCAGTTCTTC. It yields the protein CASSLARQGKRNEQFF.

This clonotype came up many times. The rearrangement uses TRBV6-1 and TRBJ1-2; possible D gene TRBD1, 6 bases. V lost 2 bases and J lost 6, with 19 bases in between. Germline CDR1 and CDR2: MNHNS and SASEGT. This CDR3 is built from 16 residues. The CDR3 sequence: CASSERVSGGADGYTF. The CDR3 DNA reads as TGTGCCAGCAGTGAACGGGTTTCGGGGGGGGCGGATGGCTACACCTTC.

The CDR3 sequence: CASSYSRQGPSGTEAFF. CDR3 in DNA: TGTGCCAGCAGTTACTCGAGACAGGGCCCCTCGGGGACTGAAGCTTTCTTT. V usage is TRBV6-6 and J usage is TRBJ1-1; 7 bases agree with TRBD1. The CDR3 consists of 17 residues. The germline V gene encodes CDR1 MNHNY and CDR2 SVGAGI (reference sequence). V gave up 0 bases and J gave up 5 bases; unmatched junction bases: 12.

This clonotype was seen at least ten times. The gene calls are TRBV20-1 and TRBJ2-1, with 16 bases aligning to TRBD2. The CDR3 totals 16 residues. The J segment lost 6 bases and the V segment lost 5 bases, leaving 7 bases of the junction unmatched. CDR1 and CDR2 (germline): DFQATT, SNEGSKA (reference sequence). CDR3 sequence (DNA): TGCAGTGCTCAAAAGGGACTAGCGGGGGGGTTCAATGAGCAGTTCTTC. Its protein is CSAQKGLAGGFNEQFF.

This clonotype has a count of ten or more. The rearrangement joins TRBV7-8 to TRBJ2-5; TRBD1 is a possible D gene (6 bases). Trimming took 0 bases from V and 5 from J, leaving 13 bases between them. The CDR3 totals 15 residues. CDR1 is SGHVS, CDR2 FQNEAQ, per germline. The CDR3 DNA reads as TGTGCCAGCAGCTTAGCCGGACAGTCCTGGGAGACCCAGTACTTC. Residues: CASSLAGQSWETQYF.

The chain recombines TRBV29-1 with TRBJ2-7; D remains unclear. CDR3 length equals 12 residues. Trimming took off 0 bases at V and 6 bases at J, with 9 bases between the two ends. From germline, CDR1 is SQVTM and CDR2 ANQGSEA. The CDR3 loop is CSVEERIREQYF. CDR3 DNA sequence: TGCAGCGTTGAAGAGAGGATCCGCGAGCAGTACTTC.

This clonotype came up many times. J is TRBJ2-3 and V is TRBV10-1, with 12 nucleotides matching TRBD2. Germline V gene lookup returns CDR1 WNHNN and CDR2 SYGVQD (reference sequence). This CDR3 comprises 13 residues. The J segment lost 6 bases and the V segment lost 7 bases, leaving 2 bases of the junction unmatched. CDR3 region: CASNGTSGDTQYF. CDR3 sequence (DNA): TGCGCCAGCAACGGGACTAGCGGGGATACGCAGTATTTT.

Details on this clonotype: The junction shows a germline mismatch at one end, possibly a read error. The rearrangement uses TRBV5-1 and TRBJ1-2; D not resolved. There are 15 residues in the CDR3. Germline V gene lookup returns CDR1 SGHRS and CDR2 YFSETQ. The CDR3 loop is CGSSLAMTANYGYTF. The CDR3 coding sequence is TGCGGCAGCAGCTTGGCCATGACCGCTAACTATGGCTACACCTTC.